This TCR beta chain emerged from a study of long-term antiretroviral therapy in people with HIV. Study-level background: The earliest specimens came about a decade ahead of the 2015 immediate-ART recommendation. Study-level points and caveats: ART adherence, viral resistance and therapy changes went undocumented. Narrower CDR3 length ranges marked HIV repertoires relative to controls.

Run at survey level, the immunoSEQ assay was version v3.0. Measured with immunoSEQ multiplex PCR; TCRdb has only the in-frame clones, and not every one. Of 12,000 or so clones in the sample, over 65% were seen once. This CDR3 contains 13 residues. The V end lost 2 bases, the J end lost 8 bases, and 13 bases lay between the germline ends. Germline V gene lookup returns CDR1 SGHRS and CDR2 YFSETQ. As for this clone: Its specificity is not known.

The chain carries TRBV5-1 and TRBJ1-2; perhaps TRBD1 as D (6 bases). This specimen was unsorted PBMCs, taken around 3.1 years before starting antiretroviral therapy. This receptor was obtained from a man between 40 and 49 years old with HIV. The CDR3 loop is CASSLAGGGGYTF. The CDR3 coding sequence is TGCGCCAGCAGCTTAGCCGGGGGCGGCGGCTACACCTTC.